Presented here are 25 T cell receptor beta chains from one specimen sequenced in a study of early T cells in non-severe SARS-CoV-2 infection. MiXCR was run by TCRdb on the 5' RACE reads, yielding one entry per CDR3 protein. The sample contains over 50,000 distinct CDR3 sequences, 10% to 15% of which appear only once. The sequenced sample was whole blood. The receptor source for this set is an adult who was a healthcare worker with PCR-confirmed SARS-CoV-2 infection or an uninfected control (not recorded which).

The J gene is TRBJ2-1, the V gene TRBV7-3; 8 bases map to TRBD1. With V trimmed by 6 bases and J by 7 bases, 5 bases remained unmatched. Germline V lookup: CDR1 SGHTA, CDR2 FQGTGA. The CDR3 extends over 13 amino acids. The CDR3 protein is CASRPQGANEQFF. DNA for the CDR3: TGTGCCAGCAGGCCCCAGGGGGCGAATGAGCAGTTCTTC.

This clonotype was picked up a small number of times. The V gene is TRBV30, the J gene TRBJ2-7, with D possibly being TRBD1 (6 bases). Germline-derived CDR1 and CDR2 are GTSNPN and SVGIG (reference sequence). The V end was cut by 5 bases, the J end by 0 bases, with 8 bases between. The CDR3 length is 12 residues. CDR3 nucleotide sequence: TGTGCCTGGGGGGGCAGCTCCTACGAGCAGTACTTC. The encoded protein is CAWGGSSYEQYF.

The rearrangement uses TRBV28 and TRBJ1-4; D call uncertain. V lost 6 bases and J 5 bases, leaving 7 bases between the germline ends. CDR1 is MDHEN, CDR2 SYDVKM, per germline. CDR3 size: 12 residues. The CDR3 loop is CASRTQNEKLFF. CDR3 in DNA: TGTGCCAGCAGAACCCAAAATGAAAAACTGTTTTTT.

This clonotype came up a few times. In DNA form, the CDR3 reads TGTGCCAGCAGAGGTATACTAGCCAAAAACATTCAGTACTTC. Encoded protein: CASRGILAKNIQYF. The V and J genes are TRBV2 and TRBJ2-4, with D uncertain. V was clipped by 6 bases and J by 0 bases, with 9 bases between them. Germline V CDR1 and CDR2: SNHLY, FYNNEI. This CDR3 comprises 14 residues.

This clonotype has a count of ten or more. The CDR3 region has the DNA TGCAGCGTAGACAGGGGGAAGAACACTGAAGCTTTCTTT. It encodes CSVDRGKNTEAFF. The V and J genes are TRBV29-1 and TRBJ1-1; 9 bases align to TRBD1. The V and J ends lost 6 bases and 1 base, in that order; junction bases with no gene match: 3. Germline V gene lookup returns CDR1 SQVTM and CDR2 ANQGSEA. The CDR3 has 13 residues.

The chain has TRBV12-3 or TRBV12-4 and TRBJ2-3; 11 nucleotides align to TRBD2. The CDR3 runs to 17 residues. V trimming: 5 bases; J trimming: 0 bases; junction bases outside the gene matches: 7. CDR3 amino acids: CASSRLAGSLSTDTQYF. The CDR3 bases are TGTGCCAGCAGTCGACTAGCGGGATCTCTGAGCACAGATACGCAGTATTTT.

This clonotype has a handful of counts. The chain uses TRBV20-1 and TRBJ1-3; no clear D. CDR1 is DFQATT, CDR2 SNEGSKA, per germline (reference sequence). There are 14 residues in the CDR3. DNA of the CDR3: TGCAGGGCCGGGCCCGCTCTTGGGGGAAACACCATATATTTT. Translated: CRAGPALGGNTIYF.

This clonotype was seen repeatedly, ten times or more. The chain has TRBV29-1 and TRBJ2-3; D not certain. CDR3 length: 14 residues. Trimming pared 1 base from V and 3 bases from J, leaving 11 bases between. Looked up from germline, CDR1 is SQVTM and CDR2 is ANQGSEA. The DNA for the CDR3 is TGCAGCGTTGAAGGGCAGACCGCGACAGATACGCAGTATTTT. Translating it yields CSVEGQTATDTQYF.

V usage is TRBV19 and J usage is TRBJ2-3; D might be TRBD1 or TRBD2, each matching 5 bases. V dropped 3 bases and J dropped 9 bases, with 10 bases sitting between them. CDR3 length: 12 amino acids. Germline V gene data show CDR1 as LNHDA and CDR2 as SQIVND (reference sequence). In nucleotides, the CDR3 is TGTGCCAGTAGTATGGAACGGGACACGCAGTATTTT. It encodes CASSMERDTQYF.

A few counts support this clonotype. This chain uses TRBV6-2 or TRBV6-3 with TRBJ2-1; D unresolved. Germline CDR1 is MNHEY and CDR2 is SVGEGT. With 8 bases removed from V and 3 bases from J, the gap between germline ends came to 5 bases. This CDR3 has 11 residues. Here the CDR3 DNA reads TGTGCCAGCCGGGTCTACAATGAGCAGTTCTTC. This sequence encodes CASRVYNEQFF.

CDR3 nucleotide sequence: TGCGCCAGCAGCTTGAGAAGCCTTAATGAAAAACTGTTTTTT. It translates to CASSLRSLNEKLFF. This rearrangement joins TRBV5-1 to TRBJ1-4, with no clear D. The germline CDR1 and CDR2 sequences are SGHRS and YFSETQ. V was trimmed by 1 base and J by 4 bases, leaving 8 bases between them. The CDR3 is made up of 14 amino acids.

The sample holds many counts of this clonotype. The chain carries TRBV7-6 and TRBJ2-7, with 9 positions matching TRBD2. V shed 0 bases and J 5 bases; nucleotides not matched to a gene: 5. The CDR3 runs to 15 residues. Germline V CDR1 and CDR2: SGHVS, FNYEAQ. CDR3 in DNA: TGTGCCAGCAGCTTAGCTCGTGCGGGAGGGGACGAGCAGTACTTC. Protein sequence: CASSLARAGGDEQYF.

This clonotype appeared a few times. This rearrangement joins TRBV28 to TRBJ2-1; D remains unclear. CDR3 size: 14 residues. V was clipped by 6 bases and J by 7 bases, with 16 bases between them. Germline V CDR1 and CDR2: MDHEN, SYDVKM. CDR3 DNA: TGTGCCAGCAGCCACCTTCCCCCAGTAAATGAGCAGTTCTTC. Translating gives CASSHLPPVNEQFF.

Notes on this clonotype: A much bigger clone sits one base away, suggesting this may be a read error. Because it lacks the conserved phenylalanine or tryptophan at the end, this CDR3 is likely a read error. The chain combines TRBV18 with TRBJ1-5, with TRBD1 matching 7 bases. This CDR3 has 14 residues. Germline lookup yields CDR1 KGHSH and CDR2 LQKENI. The trim removed 5 bases at V and 4 bases at J, leaving 5 bases unmatched. CDR3 in amino acids: CASSYTGENQPQHI. The CDR3 DNA is TGTGCCAGCTCATATACAGGGGAAAATCAGCCCCAGCATATT.

This clonotype was observed a few times. The gene calls are TRBV12-3 or TRBV12-4 and TRBJ2-3, with D tentatively TRBD2 (6 bases). The CDR3 extends over 15 amino acids. Trimming took 3 bases from V and 0 from J, leaving 10 bases between them. The CDR3 here is CASSLMEGSTDTQYF. CDR3 coding DNA: TGTGCCAGCAGTTTGATGGAGGGGAGCACAGATACGCAGTATTTT.

This clonotype was observed many times. This chain uses TRBV25-1 with TRBJ2-7, with a possible D match to TRBD2 (5 bases). Per germline, CDR1 MGHDK and CDR2 SYGVNS. Between the trimmed V and J ends, which lost 4 bases and 9 bases, there was a span of 13 bases. There are 12 residues in the CDR3. The CDR3 nucleotides are TGTGCCAGCAGTGTCGGGAATTTAGGGCAGTACTTC. This sequence encodes CASSVGNLGQYF.

The chain employs TRBV6-6 and TRBJ2-1, with 8 nucleotides matching TRBD1. J lost 7 bases, V lost 5 bases, and 13 bases had no gene match. In germline, CDR1 is MNHNY, CDR2 SVGAGI (reference sequence). CDR3 length: 16 amino acids. The CDR3 protein is CASSPSGGPIGNEQFF. CDR3 nucleotides: TGTGCCAGCAGTCCATCAGGGGGCCCCATTGGGAATGAGCAGTTCTTC.

This chain uses TRBV18 with TRBJ2-3, with TRBD2 as a possible D gene (5 bases). The CDR3 is 15 amino acids. Between the trimmed V and J ends, which lost 0 bases and 6 bases, there was a span of 13 bases. The germline V gene has CDR1 KGHSH and CDR2 LQKENI. CDR3 nucleotides: TGTGCCAGCTCACCACCGGGAGTAGCGTGGGATACGCAGTATTTT. Translating gives CASSPPGVAWDTQYF.

Ten or more counts support this clonotype. The chain couples TRBV11-2 to TRBJ2-1, with D possibly being TRBD2 (6 bases). The V gene lost 6 bases and the J gene lost 7 bases, with 19 bases spanning the gap. The CDR3 extends over 15 amino acids. Germline V gene sequence: CDR1 SGHAT, CDR2 FQNNGV. CDR3 DNA: TGTGCCAGCAGTCGCCCGGGGGTCACGGGGAATGAGCAGTTCTTC. This translates into CASSRPGVTGNEQFF.

This chain joins TRBV20-1 and TRBJ1-1, with a weak D call TRBD1 (5 bases). This CDR3 comprises 12 residues. Deletions cut 6 bases from V and 0 bases from J, with 8 bases between. Germline loops: CDR1 DFQATT, CDR2 SNEGSKA (reference sequence). CDR3 amino acids: CSATRVNTEAFF. CDR3 nucleotide sequence: TGCAGTGCCACCAGGGTGAACACTGAAGCTTTCTTT.

The table lists this clonotype with a few counts. This chain uses TRBV12-3 or TRBV12-4 with TRBJ2-1, with D perhaps being TRBD1 or TRBD2 (5 bases each). Trimming pared 3 bases from V and 10 bases from J, leaving 10 bases between. CDR3 length: 12 amino acids. CDR3 sequence: CASSLLGTEQFF. The CDR3, as DNA: TGTGCCAGCAGTTTGTTAGGGACCGAGCAGTTCTTC.

This clonotype was observed many times. The rearrangement uses TRBV5-1 and TRBJ2-1, with 7 positions matching TRBD2. The germline V gene encodes CDR1 SGHRS and CDR2 YFSETQ. The trim removed 1 base at V and 3 bases at J, leaving 1 base unmatched. This CDR3 has 14 amino acids. Here the CDR3 DNA reads TGCGCCAGCAGCTTGCAGCGGGGCTACAATGAGCAGTTCTTC. It translates to CASSLQRGYNEQFF.

CDR3 DNA: TGCGCCAGCAGCCACGAAAGGGGCAGGGAAGAGACCCAGTACTTC. This translates into CASSHERGREETQYF. The chain couples TRBV4-1 to TRBJ2-5; a possible D gene is TRBD1 (5 bases). This CDR3 is built from 15 residues. Germline V CDR1 and CDR2: MGHRA, YSYEKL. V lost 3 bases to trimming and J lost 3 bases, with 14 bases between them.

The rearrangement uses TRBV28 and TRBJ2-2, with D unclear. V lost 2 bases to trimming and J lost 5 bases, with 12 bases between them. Germline CDR1 MDHEN, CDR2 SYDVKM. CDR3 size: 15 residues. In nucleotides, the CDR3 is TGTGCCAGCAGTTTACCGACCCTAGGAACCGGGGAGCTGTTTTTT. Translating gives CASSLPTLGTGELFF.

The rearrangement links TRBV7-3 to TRBJ1-2; D remains unclear. Between the trimmed V and J ends, which lost 1 base and 8 bases, there was a span of 11 bases. Germline values: CDR1 SGHTA, CDR2 FQGTGA. The CDR3 loop spans 13 amino acids. The CDR3 region is CASSLRLGGGYTF. CDR3 bases: TGTGCCAGCAGCTTAAGACTGGGAGGAGGCTACACCTTC.